This T cell receptor beta chain was recovered during a study of blood T cell repertoires in COVID-19. In the study overall: Researchers got acute and convalescent COVID-19 samples from the United States, Italy and Spain.

Germline assignment: CDR1 MGHRA and CDR2 YSYEKL. J lost 6 bases, V lost 4 bases, and 11 bases had no gene match. CDR3 length equals 16 residues. As processed by the authors: From reference gene primer amplification, estimates of nucleated cell counts were derived. This table comes from immunoSEQ multiplex PCR, and its TCRdb copy is limited to in-frame clones, with some not included. That table supplies the V and J calls and clone size; D and trimming were determined from the DNA. The sample lists some 180,000 clones, approximately 85% occurring once. The study assigned cohorts using participant-reported clinical history.

The sequence was obtained from a man aged 35 to 55 who had recovered from COVID-19. The V gene is TRBV4-1, the J gene TRBJ1-4; 7 bases line up with TRBD1. The material sequenced was PBMCs or T cells enriched from blood (not recorded which). The CDR3 nucleotides are TGCGCCAGCAGCCGAATTACTAGGGGGCTCGATGAAAAACTGTTTTTT. This codes for CASSRITRGLDEKLFF.